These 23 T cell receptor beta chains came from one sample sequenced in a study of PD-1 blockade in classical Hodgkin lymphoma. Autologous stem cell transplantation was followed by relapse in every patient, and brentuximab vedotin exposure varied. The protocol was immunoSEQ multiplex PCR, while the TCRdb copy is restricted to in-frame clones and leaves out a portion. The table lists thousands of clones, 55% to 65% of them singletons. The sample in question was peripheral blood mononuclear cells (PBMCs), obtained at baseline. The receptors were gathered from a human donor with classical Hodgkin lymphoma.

The CDR3 coding sequence is TGTGCCAGCAGTTTAGGATCGGTGGGACCGGGGTTTCGCAATCAGCCCCAGCATTTT. Translated: CASSLGSVGPGFRNQPQHF. The gene calls are TRBV28 and TRBJ1-5; TRBD1 is a possible D gene (5 bases). Germline CDR1 reads MDHEN; CDR2 reads SYDVKM. The V end was cut by 2 bases, the J end by 2 bases, with 22 bases between. The CDR3 contains 19 residues.

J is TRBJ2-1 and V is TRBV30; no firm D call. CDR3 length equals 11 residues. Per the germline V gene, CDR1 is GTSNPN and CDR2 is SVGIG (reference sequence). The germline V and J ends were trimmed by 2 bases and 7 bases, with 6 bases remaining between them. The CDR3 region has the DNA TGTGCCTGGAGTTCCCTAAATGAGCAGTTCTTC. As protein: CAWSSLNEQFF.

The CDR3 protein is CASSFSVGELFF. The CDR3 nucleotides read TGTGCCAGCAGCTTTTCAGTCGGGGAGCTGTTTTTT. The J gene is TRBJ2-2, the V gene TRBV11-3, with D hard to call. The CDR3 loop spans 12 amino acids. Trimming took off 3 bases at V and 7 bases at J, with 6 bases between the two ends. Germline values: CDR1 SGHNT, CDR2 YENEEA.

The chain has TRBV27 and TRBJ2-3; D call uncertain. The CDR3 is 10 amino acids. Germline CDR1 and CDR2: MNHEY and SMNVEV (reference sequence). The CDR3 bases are TGTGTCTCTAGCACAGATACGCAGTATTTT. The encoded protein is CVSSTDTQYF.

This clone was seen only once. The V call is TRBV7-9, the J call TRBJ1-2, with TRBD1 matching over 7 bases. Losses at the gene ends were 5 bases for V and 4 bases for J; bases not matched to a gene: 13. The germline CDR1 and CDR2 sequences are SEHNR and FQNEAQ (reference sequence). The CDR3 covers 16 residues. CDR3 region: CASSQQSGTDLYGYTF. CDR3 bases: TGTGCCAGCAGCCAACAATCCGGGACAGACCTCTATGGCTACACCTTC.

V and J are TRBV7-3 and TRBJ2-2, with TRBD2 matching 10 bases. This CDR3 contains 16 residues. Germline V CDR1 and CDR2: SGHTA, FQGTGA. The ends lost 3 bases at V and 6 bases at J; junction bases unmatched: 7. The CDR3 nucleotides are TGTGCCAGCAGCTTTAGTATCGGGACTAGCGCCGGGGAGCTGTTTTTT. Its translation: CASSFSIGTSAGELFF.

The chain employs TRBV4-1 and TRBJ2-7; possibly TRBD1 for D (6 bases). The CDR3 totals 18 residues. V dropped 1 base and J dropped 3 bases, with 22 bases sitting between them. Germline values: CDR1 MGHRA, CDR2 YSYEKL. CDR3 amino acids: CASSQAPDAYDRSYEQYF. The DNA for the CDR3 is TGCGCCAGCAGCCAAGCCCCGGATGCGTATGACAGGAGCTACGAGCAGTACTTC.

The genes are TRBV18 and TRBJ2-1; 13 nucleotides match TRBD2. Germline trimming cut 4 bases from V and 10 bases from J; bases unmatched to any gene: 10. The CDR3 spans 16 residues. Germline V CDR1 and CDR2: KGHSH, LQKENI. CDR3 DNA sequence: TGTGCCAGCTCACGTACTAGCGGGGGGGCTCGAGGAGAGCAGTTCTTC. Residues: CASSRTSGGARGEQFF.

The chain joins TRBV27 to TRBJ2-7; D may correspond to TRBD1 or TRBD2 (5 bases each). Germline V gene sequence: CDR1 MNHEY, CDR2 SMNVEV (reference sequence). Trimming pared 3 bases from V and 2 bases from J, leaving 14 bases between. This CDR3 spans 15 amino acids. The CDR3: CASSFRSQGPYEQYF. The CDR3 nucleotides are TGTGCCAGCAGTTTTCGTTCCCAGGGACCCTACGAGCAGTACTTC.

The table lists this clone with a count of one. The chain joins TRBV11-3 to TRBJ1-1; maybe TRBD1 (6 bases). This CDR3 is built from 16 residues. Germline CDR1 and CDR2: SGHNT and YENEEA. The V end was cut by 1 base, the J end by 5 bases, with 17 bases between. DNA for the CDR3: TGTGCCAGCAGCTTAGGGAGAGGGGGTTCTGCGACTGAAGCTTTCTTT. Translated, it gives CASSLGRGGSATEAFF.

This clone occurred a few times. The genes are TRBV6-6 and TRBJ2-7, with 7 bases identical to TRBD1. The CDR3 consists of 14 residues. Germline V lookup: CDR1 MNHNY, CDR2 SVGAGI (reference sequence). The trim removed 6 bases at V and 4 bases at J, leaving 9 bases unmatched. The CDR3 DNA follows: TGTGCCAGCAGGAGAGGGACAGACCATTACGAGCAGTACTTC. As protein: CASRRGTDHYEQYF.

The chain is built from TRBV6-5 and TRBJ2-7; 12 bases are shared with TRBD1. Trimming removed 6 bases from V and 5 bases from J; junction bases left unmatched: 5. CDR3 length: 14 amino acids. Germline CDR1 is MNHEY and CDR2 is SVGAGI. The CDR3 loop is CASSPGQGADEQYF. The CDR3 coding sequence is TGTGCCAGCAGCCCGGGACAGGGGGCAGACGAGCAGTACTTC.

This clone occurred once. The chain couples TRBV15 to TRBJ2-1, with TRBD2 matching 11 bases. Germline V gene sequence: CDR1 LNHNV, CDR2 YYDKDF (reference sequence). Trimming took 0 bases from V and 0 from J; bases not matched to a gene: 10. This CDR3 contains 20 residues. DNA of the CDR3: TGTGCCACCAGCAGAGATCTGCTAGCGGGAGGCTCGGGCTCCTACAATGAGCAGTTCTTC. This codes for CATSRDLLAGGSGSYNEQFF.

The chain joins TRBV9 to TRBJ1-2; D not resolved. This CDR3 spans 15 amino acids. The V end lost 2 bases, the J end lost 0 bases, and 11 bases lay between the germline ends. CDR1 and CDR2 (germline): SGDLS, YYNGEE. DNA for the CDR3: TGTGCCAGCAGCGTTAGGTCCAGGACTAACTATGGCTACACCTTC. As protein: CASSVRSRTNYGYTF.

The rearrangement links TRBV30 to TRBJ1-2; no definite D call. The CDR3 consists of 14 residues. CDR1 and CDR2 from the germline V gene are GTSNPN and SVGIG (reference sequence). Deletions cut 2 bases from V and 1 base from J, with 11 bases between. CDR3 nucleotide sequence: TGTGCCTGGAGTCGCCCGACTAATAACTATGGCTACACCTTC. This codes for CAWSRPTNNYGYTF.

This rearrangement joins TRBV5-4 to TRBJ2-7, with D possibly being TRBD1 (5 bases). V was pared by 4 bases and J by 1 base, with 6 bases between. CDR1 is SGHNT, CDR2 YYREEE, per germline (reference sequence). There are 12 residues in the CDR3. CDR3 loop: CASSRQSYEQYF. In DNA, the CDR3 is TGTGCCAGCAGCCGACAGTCCTACGAGCAGTACTTC.

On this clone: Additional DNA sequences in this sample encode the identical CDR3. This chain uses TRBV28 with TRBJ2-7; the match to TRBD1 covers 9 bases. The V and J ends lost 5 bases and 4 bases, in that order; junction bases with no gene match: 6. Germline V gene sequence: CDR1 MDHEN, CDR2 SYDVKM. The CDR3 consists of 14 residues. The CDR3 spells CASSPGTGRYEQYF. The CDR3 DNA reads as TGTGCCAGCAGTCCCGGGACAGGGAGGTACGAGCAGTACTTC.

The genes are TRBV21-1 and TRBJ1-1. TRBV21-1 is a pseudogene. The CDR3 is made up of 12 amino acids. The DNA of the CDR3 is TGTGCCAGCAGCCGGTTGAACACTGAAGCTTTCTTT. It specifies CASSRLNTEAFF.

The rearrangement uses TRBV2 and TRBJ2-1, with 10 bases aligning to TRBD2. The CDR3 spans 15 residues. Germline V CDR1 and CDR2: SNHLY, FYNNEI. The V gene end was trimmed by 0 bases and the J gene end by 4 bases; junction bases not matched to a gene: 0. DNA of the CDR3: TGTGCCAGCAGTGAAGCTAGCGGGGGGTACAATGAGCAGTTCTTC. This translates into CASSEASGGYNEQFF.

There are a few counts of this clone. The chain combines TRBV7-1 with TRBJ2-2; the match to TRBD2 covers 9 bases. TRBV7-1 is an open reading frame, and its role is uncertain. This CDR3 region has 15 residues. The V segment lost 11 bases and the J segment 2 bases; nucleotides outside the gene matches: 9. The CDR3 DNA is TGTGCCGGATTCCAGCGGGAGGATAACACCGGGGAGCTGTTTTTT. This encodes CAGFQREDNTGELFF.

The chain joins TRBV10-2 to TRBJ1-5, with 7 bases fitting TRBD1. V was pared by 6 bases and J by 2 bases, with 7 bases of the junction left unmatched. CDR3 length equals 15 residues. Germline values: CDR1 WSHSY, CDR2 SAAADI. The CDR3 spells CASSLGGRGNQPQHF. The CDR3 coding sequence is TGCGCCAGCAGCTTAGGGGGCCGGGGCAATCAGCCCCAGCATTTT.

CDR3 sequence: CASSPAANTEAFF. CDR3 nucleotides: TGTGCCAGCAGCCCCGCGGCTAACACTGAAGCTTTCTTT. The J gene is TRBJ1-1, the V gene TRBV7-6; D is unresolved. CDR1 and CDR2 (germline): SGHVS, FNYEAQ. Trimming removed 5 bases from V and 2 bases from J, with 9 bases in between. This CDR3 is 13 amino acids long.

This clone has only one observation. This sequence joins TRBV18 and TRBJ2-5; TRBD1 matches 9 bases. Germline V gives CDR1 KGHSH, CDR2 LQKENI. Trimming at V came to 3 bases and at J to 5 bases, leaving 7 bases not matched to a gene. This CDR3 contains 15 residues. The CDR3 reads CASSPGQGSAETQYF. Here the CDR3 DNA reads TGTGCCAGCTCACCGGGACAGGGCTCGGCGGAGACCCAGTACTTC.